This T cell receptor beta chain was identified in a study of T cell responses to AZD1222 COVID-19 vaccine. On this clone itself: Lacking the conserved final phenylalanine or tryptophan, this CDR3 likely reflects a read error. The limits of the CDR3 on the DNA are not certain, so only TCRdb's listed CDR3 is given.

TCRdb's copy holds only in-frame clones and misses some; the assay was immunoSEQ multiplex PCR. The table includes about 150,000 clones, about 92% detected once. The CDR3 has 9 amino acids, counting both end residues. Per the germline V gene, CDR1 is KGHDR and CDR2 is SFDVKD. The material sequenced was peripheral blood, taken on day 0 of AZD1222 vaccination. The J gene is TRBJ1-6, the V gene TRBV24-1; TRBD1 was called by the table and not checked on the DNA. This TCR came from an adult in good health. This CDR3 is CATRQGIRL.